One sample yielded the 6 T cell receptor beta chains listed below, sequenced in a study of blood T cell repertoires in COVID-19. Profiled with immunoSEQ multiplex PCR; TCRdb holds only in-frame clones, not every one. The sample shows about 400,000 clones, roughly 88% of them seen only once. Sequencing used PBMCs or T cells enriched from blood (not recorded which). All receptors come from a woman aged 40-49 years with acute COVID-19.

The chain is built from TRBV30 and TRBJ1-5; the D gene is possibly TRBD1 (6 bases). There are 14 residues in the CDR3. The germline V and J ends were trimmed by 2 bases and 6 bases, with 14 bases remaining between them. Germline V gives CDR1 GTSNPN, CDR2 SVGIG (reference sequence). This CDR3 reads CAWSWGGGPQPQHF. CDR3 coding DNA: TGTGCCTGGAGTTGGGGAGGGGGGCCTCAGCCCCAGCATTTT.

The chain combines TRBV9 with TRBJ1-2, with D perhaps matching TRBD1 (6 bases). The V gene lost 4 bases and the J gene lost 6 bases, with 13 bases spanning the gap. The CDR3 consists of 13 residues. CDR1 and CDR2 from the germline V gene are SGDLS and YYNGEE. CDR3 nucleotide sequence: TGTGCCAGCAGCCGAACAGGGTTGGATGGCTACACCTTC. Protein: CASSRTGLDGYTF.

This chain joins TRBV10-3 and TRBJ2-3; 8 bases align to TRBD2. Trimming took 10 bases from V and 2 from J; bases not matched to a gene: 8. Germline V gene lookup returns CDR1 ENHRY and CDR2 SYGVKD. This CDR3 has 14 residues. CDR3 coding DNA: TGTGCCACGGATGAGCGGGGGATCACAGATACGCAGTATTTT. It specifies CATDERGITDTQYF.

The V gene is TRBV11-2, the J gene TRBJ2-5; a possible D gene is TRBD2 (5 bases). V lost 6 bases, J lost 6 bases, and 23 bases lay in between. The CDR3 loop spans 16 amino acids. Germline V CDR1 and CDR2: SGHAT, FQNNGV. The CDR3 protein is CASSRGRGSNRQTQYF. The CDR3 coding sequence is TGTGCCAGCAGTCGCGGACGGGGAAGTAATAGACAGACCCAGTACTTC.

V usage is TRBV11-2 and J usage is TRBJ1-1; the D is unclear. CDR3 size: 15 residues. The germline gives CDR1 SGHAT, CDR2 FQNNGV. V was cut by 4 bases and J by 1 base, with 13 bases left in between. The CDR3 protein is CASSSGRRGNTEAFF. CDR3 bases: TGTGCCAGCAGCTCGGGGAGGCGGGGGAACACTGAAGCTTTCTTT.

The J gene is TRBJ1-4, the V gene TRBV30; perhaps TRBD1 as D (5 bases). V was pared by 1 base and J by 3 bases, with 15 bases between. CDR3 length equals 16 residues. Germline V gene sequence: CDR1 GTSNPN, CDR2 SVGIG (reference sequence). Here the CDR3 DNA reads TGTGCCTGGAGTGCCCCCAGGATAGGGGCTAATGAAAAACTGTTTTTT. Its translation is CAWSAPRIGANEKLFF.